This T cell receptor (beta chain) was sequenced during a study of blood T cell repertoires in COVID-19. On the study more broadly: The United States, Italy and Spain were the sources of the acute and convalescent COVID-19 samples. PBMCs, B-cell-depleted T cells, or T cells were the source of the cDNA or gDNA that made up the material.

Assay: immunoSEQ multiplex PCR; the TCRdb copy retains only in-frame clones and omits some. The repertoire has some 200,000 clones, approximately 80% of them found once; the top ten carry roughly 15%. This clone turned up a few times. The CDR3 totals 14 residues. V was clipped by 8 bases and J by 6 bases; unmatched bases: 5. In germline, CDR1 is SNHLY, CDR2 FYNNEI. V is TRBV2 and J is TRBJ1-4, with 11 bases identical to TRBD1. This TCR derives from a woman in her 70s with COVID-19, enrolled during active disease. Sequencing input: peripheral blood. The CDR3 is CASFQDRGHEKLFF. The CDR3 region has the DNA TGTGCCAGCTTCCAGGACAGGGGGCATGAAAAACTGTTTTTT.